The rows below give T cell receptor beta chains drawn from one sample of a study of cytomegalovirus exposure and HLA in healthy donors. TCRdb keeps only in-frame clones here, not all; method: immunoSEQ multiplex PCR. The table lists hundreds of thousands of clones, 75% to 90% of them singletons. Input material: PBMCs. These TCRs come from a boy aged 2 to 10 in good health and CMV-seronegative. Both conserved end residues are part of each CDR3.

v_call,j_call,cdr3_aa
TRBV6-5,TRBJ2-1,CASSFRQGYNEQFF
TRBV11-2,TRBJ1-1,CASSLVKSPSNTEAFF
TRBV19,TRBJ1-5,CASSIGTGDSNQPQHF
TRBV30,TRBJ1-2,CAHTGVGYTF
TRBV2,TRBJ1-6,CASRTGTHNSPLHF
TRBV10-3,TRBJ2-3,CAISESQATWNTQYF
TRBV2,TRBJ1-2,CASAANYGYTF
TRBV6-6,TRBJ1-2,CASRQDGPYGYTF
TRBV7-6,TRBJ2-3,CASSSRTDTQYF
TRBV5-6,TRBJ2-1,CASSPTGWNEQFF
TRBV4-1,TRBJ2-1,CASSQEGGRAHYNEQFF
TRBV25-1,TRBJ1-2,CASSEWVEGRFTGYTF
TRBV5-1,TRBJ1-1,CASSLGLSDEAFF
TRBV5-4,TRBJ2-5,CASSPQGRVQETQYF
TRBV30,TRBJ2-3,CAWSAGSRNTQYF
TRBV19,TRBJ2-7,CASSIGTGSYEQYF
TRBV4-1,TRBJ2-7,CASSQLAGSSYEQYF
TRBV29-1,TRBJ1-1,CSVEMSTEAFF
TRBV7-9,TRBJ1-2,CASSRGGGDYGYTF
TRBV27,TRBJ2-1,CASSLIDRDFLSNEQFF
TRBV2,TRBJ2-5,CASCTGREGYETQYF
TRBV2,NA,CASSAGTGFYEQYF
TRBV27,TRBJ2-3,CASSGSGSSTDTQYF
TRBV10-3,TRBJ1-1,CAISQQRDYRDTEAFF
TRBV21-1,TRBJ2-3,CASTGTSGSSGTDTQYF
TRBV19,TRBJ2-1,CASSFSGIRSDEQFF
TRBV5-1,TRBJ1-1,CASSLDRVRWTEAFF
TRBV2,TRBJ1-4,CASSDPDRATTNEKLLF
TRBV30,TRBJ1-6,CAWNTREGSPLHF
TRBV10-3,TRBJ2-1,CATGTGDYNEQFF
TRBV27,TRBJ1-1,CASSLTAGNSEAFF
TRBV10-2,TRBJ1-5,CASSESIGVSQPQHF